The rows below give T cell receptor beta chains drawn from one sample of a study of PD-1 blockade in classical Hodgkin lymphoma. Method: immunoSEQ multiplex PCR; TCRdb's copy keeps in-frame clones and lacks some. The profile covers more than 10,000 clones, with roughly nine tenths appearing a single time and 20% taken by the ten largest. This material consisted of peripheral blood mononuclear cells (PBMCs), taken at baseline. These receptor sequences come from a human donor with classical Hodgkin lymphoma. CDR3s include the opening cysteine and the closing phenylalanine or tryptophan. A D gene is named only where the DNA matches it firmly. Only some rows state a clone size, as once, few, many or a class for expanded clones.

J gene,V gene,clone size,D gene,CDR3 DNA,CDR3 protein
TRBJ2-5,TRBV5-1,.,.,TGCGCCAGCAGCTGGGGGACCTACCAAGAGACCCAGTACTTC,CASSWGTYQETQYF
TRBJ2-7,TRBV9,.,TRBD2,TGTGCCAGCAGCAAGACTAGCGGGACTCACTACGAGCAGTACTTC,CASSKTSGTHYEQYF
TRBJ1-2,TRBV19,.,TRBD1,TGTGCCAGTAGCGACAGGGAACTTAACTATGGCTACACCTTC,CASSDRELNYGYTF
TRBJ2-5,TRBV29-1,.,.,TGCAGCGTCCCGAGTCCCGGCCGGATAGAGACCCAGTACTTC,CSVPSPGRIETQYF
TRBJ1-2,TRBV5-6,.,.,TGTGCCAGCAGCTCCCTCGCATGGGTCACGGGGGACTATGGCTACACCTTC,CASSSLAWVTGDYGYTF
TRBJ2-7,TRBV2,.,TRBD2,TGTGCCAGCAGTCCCTACGGACTAGCCATCCTGGAGCAGTACTTC,CASSPYGLAILEQYF
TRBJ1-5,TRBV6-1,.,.,TGTGCCAGCAGCGCAAGCGGGGGCAATCAGCCCCAGCATTTT,CASSASGGNQPQHF
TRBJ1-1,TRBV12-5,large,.,TGTGCTAGTGGCCCACCTCGGGGGGTTGGTGAAGCTTTCTTT,CASGPPRGVGEAFF
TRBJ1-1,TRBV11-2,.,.,TGTGCCAGCAGCATCCTGACAGGAACTAACACTGAAGCTTTCTTT,CASSILTGTNTEAFF
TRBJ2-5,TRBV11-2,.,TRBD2,TGTGCCAGCAGCTTAGGGGCTAGCGGGGGACAACAAGAGACCCAGTACTTC,CASSLGASGGQQETQYF
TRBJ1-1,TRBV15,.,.,TGTGCCACCAGCAGAGAGAGCGATGAAGCTTTCTTT,CATSRESDEAFF
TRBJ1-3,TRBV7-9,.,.,TGTGCCGTTAAAAGGGGGGTGGGAGGAAACACCATATATTTT,CAVKRGVGGNTIYF
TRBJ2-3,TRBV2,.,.,TGTGCCTCGGGGGGCAGGTGGGCAGATACGCAGTATTTT,CASGGRWADTQYF
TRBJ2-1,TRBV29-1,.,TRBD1,TGCAGCGTGGACAGGGAAGCGGCCTACAATGAGCAGTTCTTC,CSVDREAAYNEQFF
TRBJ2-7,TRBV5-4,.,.,TGTGCCAGCAGCTTGGCCCGGGGAGCCTACGAGCAGTACTTC,CASSLARGAYEQYF
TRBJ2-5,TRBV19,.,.,TGTGCCAGTAGTATAGCAAGGGGATTAGGAGAGACCCAGTACTTC,CASSIARGLGETQYF
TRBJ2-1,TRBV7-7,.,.,TGTGCCAGCAGCTTAGACAGACACAATGAGCAGTTCTTC,CASSLDRHNEQFF
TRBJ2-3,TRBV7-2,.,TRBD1,TGTGCCAGCAGCGACAGACAGGGGGCGACGCAGTATTTT,CASSDRQGATQYF
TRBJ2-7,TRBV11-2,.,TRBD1,TGTGCCAGCAGGGACCCGGGACAGGGGTGGTCCTACGAGCAGTACTTC,CASRDPGQGWSYEQYF
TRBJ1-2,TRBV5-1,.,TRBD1,TGCGCCAGCAGCTTGCCCTTTTGGGACAGGGGACGTGTTGGAGGCTACACCTTC,CASSLPFWDRGRVGGYTF
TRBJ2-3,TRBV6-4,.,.,TGTGCCAGCAGCCCGACAGGAATGGGACCCAGAATGGGAACAGATACGCAGTATTTT,CASSPTGMGPRMGTDTQYF
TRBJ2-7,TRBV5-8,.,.,TGTGCCAGCAGCTTAGTTGGGGGAGCAGGTGAGCAGTACTTC,CASSLVGGAGEQYF
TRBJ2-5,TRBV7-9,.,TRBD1,TGTGCCTGCAGACAGGGGGATTTGGAGACCCAGTACTTC,CACRQGDLETQYF
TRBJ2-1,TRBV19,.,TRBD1,TGTGCCAGTAGTATTCTGACGGACAGGGGACATATGGGGGGGCAGTTCTTC,CASSILTDRGHMGGQFF
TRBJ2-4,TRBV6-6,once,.,TGTGCCAGCAGTTACCGACCCCGGGATAAAAACATTCAGTACTTC,CASSYRPRDKNIQYF
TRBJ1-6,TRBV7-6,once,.,TGTGCCAGCAGCTCCCTGGATTCACCCCTCCACTTT,CASSSLDSPLHF
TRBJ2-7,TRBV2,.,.,TGTGCCAGCCGGGCCCAGTCCTACGAGCAGTACTTC,CASRAQSYEQYF
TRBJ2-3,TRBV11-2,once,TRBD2,TGTGCCAGCAGCTTAGTGCTAGCGGGATTAGCAGATACGCAGTATTTT,CASSLVLAGLADTQYF
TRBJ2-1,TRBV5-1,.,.,TGCGCCAGCAGCTCCTCCAAACTTAGAATCGATGAGCAGTTCTTC,CASSSSKLRIDEQFF
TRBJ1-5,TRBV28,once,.,TGTGCCAGCAGTTTTGTAGCGACAAGTAGCAATCAGCCCCAGCATTTT,CASSFVATSSNQPQHF
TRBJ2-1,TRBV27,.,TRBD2,TGTGCCAGCAGTGTCCTATCTAGCGGAAGGGATGAGCAGTTCTTC,CASSVLSSGRDEQFF
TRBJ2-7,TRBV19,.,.,TGTGCCAGTGGAGACAGTAATTACGAGCAGTACTTC,CASGDSNYEQYF
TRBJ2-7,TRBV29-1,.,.,TGCAGCGCCCGAGGTCTAAACGAGCAGTACTTC,CSARGLNEQYF
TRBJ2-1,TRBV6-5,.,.,TGTGCCAGCAGTTACCCAGAGGCTACTGAGCAGTTCTTC,CASSYPEATEQFF
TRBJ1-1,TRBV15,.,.,TGTGCCACCAGCGCGGGGGGGGAGGCGAACACTGAAGCTTTCTTT,CATSAGGEANTEAFF
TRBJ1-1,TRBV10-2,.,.,TGCGCCAGCAAAAGGCAGCCCCTGAACACTGAAGCTTTCTTT,CASKRQPLNTEAFF
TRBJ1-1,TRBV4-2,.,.,TGTGCCAGCAGCCCATGGGGGATATACACTGAAGCTTTCTTT,CASSPWGIYTEAFF
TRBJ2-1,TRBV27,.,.,TGTGCCAGCACCCATCAGGGGCTTTCCTACAATGAGCAGTTCTTC,CASTHQGLSYNEQFF
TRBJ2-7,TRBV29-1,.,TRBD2,TGCAGCGGGGGGACTAGCGTCTACGAGCAGTACTTC,CSGGTSVYEQYF
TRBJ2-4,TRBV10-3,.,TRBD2,TGTGCCATTCGGGACGGGGGGAAAAACATTCAGTACTTC,CAIRDGGKNIQYF
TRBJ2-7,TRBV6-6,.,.,TGTGCCAGCAGTGAGGTGGCGGCCTACGAGCAGTACTTC,CASSEVAAYEQYF
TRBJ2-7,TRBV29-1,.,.,TGCAGCGAAACCCCCGGACAGCCCTACGAGCAGTACTTC,CSETPGQPYEQYF
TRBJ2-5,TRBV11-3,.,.,TGTGCCAGCAGCCCCACCGGGACCCAGTACTTC,CASSPTGTQYF
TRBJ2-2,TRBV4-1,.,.,TGCGCCAGCAGCCAAGCTCAGGGGGGCACCGGGGAGCTGTTTTTT,CASSQAQGGTGELFF
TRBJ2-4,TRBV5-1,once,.,TGCGCCAGCAGCTTGGGACACCCTATCGCCAAAAACATTCAGTACTTC,CASSLGHPIAKNIQYF
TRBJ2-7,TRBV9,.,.,TGTGCCAGCAGCTTGACGTTGTCGGGGGACGAGCAGTACTTC,CASSLTLSGDEQYF